Listed below are T cell receptor beta chains from one sample, sequenced in a study of blood T cell repertoires in COVID-19. TCRdb's table, derived via immunoSEQ multiplex PCR, lists solely in-frame clones and lacks some. The data show 170,000 or so clones, with approximately 81% seen just once and roughly 13% held by the top ten. Sequenced sample: peripheral blood. These receptors originate from a young man with active or convalescent COVID-19. The CDR3 runs from the conserved cysteine through the conserved F or W. Fields, in order: V gene, J gene, clone size, CDR3 protein. The listing skips clone size in some rows; elsewhere it reads once, few, many or a size class.

v_call: TRBV2; j_call: TRBJ2-3; clone_size: once; cdr3_aa: CASSEAGGAADTQYF
v_call: TRBV7-9; j_call: TRBJ2-7; clone_size: few; cdr3_aa: CASSLQGGQGCF
v_call: TRBV9; j_call: TRBJ2-1; clone_size: NA; cdr3_aa: CASSVTSGSSYNEQFF
v_call: TRBV19; j_call: TRBJ2-1; clone_size: NA; cdr3_aa: CASSRGSSSYNEQFF
v_call: TRBV28; j_call: TRBJ2-1; clone_size: NA; cdr3_aa: CASSPQGVGGSSSYNEQFF
v_call: TRBV29-1; j_call: TRBJ1-2; clone_size: NA; cdr3_aa: CSVEVPGSGVGGYTF
v_call: TRBV6-6; j_call: TRBJ1-2; clone_size: NA; cdr3_aa: CASSSGGEGLYGYTF
v_call: TRBV11-3; j_call: TRBJ2-3; clone_size: NA; cdr3_aa: CASSAGLAADTQYF
v_call: TRBV7-8; j_call: TRBJ2-5; clone_size: NA; cdr3_aa: CASSLGLEETQYF
v_call: TRBV11-2; j_call: TRBJ2-1; clone_size: NA; cdr3_aa: CASSLARSSYNEQFF
v_call: TRBV27; j_call: TRBJ1-6; clone_size: NA; cdr3_aa: CASRRGGYNSPLHF
v_call: TRBV3-1/TRBV3-2; j_call: TRBJ2-7; clone_size: NA; cdr3_aa: CASSQLAGVAYEQYF
v_call: TRBV7-9; j_call: TRBJ1-2; clone_size: NA; cdr3_aa: CASSYKQEIWSYGYTF
v_call: TRBV6-5; j_call: TRBJ2-1; clone_size: NA; cdr3_aa: CGCGRGIGEQFF
v_call: TRBV19; j_call: TRBJ2-5; clone_size: once; cdr3_aa: CASSLGWGEETQYF
v_call: TRBV5-1; j_call: TRBJ2-3; clone_size: few; cdr3_aa: CASSLQGATDTQYF
v_call: TRBV6-5; j_call: TRBJ1-3; clone_size: NA; cdr3_aa: CASSPSGSGNTIYF
v_call: TRBV5-1; j_call: TRBJ1-2; clone_size: NA; cdr3_aa: CASSLGTGESYGYTF
v_call: TRBV2; j_call: TRBJ1-2; clone_size: NA; cdr3_aa: CASIAQANSYGYTF
v_call: TRBV7-9; j_call: TRBJ1-2; clone_size: once; cdr3_aa: CASSLGGTGRNYGYTF
v_call: TRBV7-3; j_call: TRBJ2-1; clone_size: NA; cdr3_aa: CASSLRAGQVNEQFF
v_call: TRBV5-8; j_call: TRBJ2-3; clone_size: NA; cdr3_aa: CASSLFGGAGAFTDTQYF
v_call: TRBV5-4; j_call: TRBJ2-5; clone_size: NA; cdr3_aa: CASSLVGGGETQYF
v_call: TRBV28; j_call: TRBJ1-1; clone_size: NA; cdr3_aa: CASSFLDRLNTEAFF
v_call: TRBV7-7; j_call: TRBJ2-5; clone_size: NA; cdr3_aa: CASSFGGVGETQYF
v_call: TRBV6-4; j_call: TRBJ1-3; clone_size: NA; cdr3_aa: CASSDSNIGTGSHTSGNTIYF
v_call: TRBV6-1; j_call: TRBJ1-2; clone_size: NA; cdr3_aa: CASSETPEGIGGYTF
v_call: TRBV11-3; j_call: TRBJ2-7; clone_size: NA; cdr3_aa: CASSLGGQINEQYF
v_call: TRBV6-5; j_call: TRBJ1-6; clone_size: NA; cdr3_aa: CASSSGINNSPLHF